This TCR beta chain derives from a study of neurological immune-mediated disorders. The study's findings and limits: Among 34 multiple sclerosis patients, 18 had repertoires that phylogenetic grouping placed in one related-CDR3 cluster, a possible signature. The multiple sclerosis repertoire cluster lacked an association with any feature, whether clinical or MRI. The absence of any CDR3 amino acid sequence shared by expanded clones across subjects suggests that repertoires were private in all groups.

This clonotype was seen many times. What it binds is unknown. The study built unsorted libraries from 2 million PBMCs kept at -80 C. Germline V gene data show CDR1 as MNHEY and CDR2 as SVGAGI. The CDR3 covers 14 residues. The V end was cut by 4 bases, the J end by 0 bases, with 10 bases between. MiXCR was run by TCRdb on the 5' RACE reads, yielding one entry per CDR3 protein. This sample carries tens of thousands of distinct CDR3 sequences, 2% to 3% of them seen once, and the ten largest clones take around 1.1%. This rearrangement joins TRBV6-5 to TRBJ2-7; D ambiguous. This receptor was identified in a woman under 40 with multiple sclerosis. Sequencing used PBMCs. As DNA, the CDR3 is TGTGCCAGCAGTTTTTCCGACACCTCCTACGAGCAGTACTTC. This codes for CASSFSDTSYEQYF.